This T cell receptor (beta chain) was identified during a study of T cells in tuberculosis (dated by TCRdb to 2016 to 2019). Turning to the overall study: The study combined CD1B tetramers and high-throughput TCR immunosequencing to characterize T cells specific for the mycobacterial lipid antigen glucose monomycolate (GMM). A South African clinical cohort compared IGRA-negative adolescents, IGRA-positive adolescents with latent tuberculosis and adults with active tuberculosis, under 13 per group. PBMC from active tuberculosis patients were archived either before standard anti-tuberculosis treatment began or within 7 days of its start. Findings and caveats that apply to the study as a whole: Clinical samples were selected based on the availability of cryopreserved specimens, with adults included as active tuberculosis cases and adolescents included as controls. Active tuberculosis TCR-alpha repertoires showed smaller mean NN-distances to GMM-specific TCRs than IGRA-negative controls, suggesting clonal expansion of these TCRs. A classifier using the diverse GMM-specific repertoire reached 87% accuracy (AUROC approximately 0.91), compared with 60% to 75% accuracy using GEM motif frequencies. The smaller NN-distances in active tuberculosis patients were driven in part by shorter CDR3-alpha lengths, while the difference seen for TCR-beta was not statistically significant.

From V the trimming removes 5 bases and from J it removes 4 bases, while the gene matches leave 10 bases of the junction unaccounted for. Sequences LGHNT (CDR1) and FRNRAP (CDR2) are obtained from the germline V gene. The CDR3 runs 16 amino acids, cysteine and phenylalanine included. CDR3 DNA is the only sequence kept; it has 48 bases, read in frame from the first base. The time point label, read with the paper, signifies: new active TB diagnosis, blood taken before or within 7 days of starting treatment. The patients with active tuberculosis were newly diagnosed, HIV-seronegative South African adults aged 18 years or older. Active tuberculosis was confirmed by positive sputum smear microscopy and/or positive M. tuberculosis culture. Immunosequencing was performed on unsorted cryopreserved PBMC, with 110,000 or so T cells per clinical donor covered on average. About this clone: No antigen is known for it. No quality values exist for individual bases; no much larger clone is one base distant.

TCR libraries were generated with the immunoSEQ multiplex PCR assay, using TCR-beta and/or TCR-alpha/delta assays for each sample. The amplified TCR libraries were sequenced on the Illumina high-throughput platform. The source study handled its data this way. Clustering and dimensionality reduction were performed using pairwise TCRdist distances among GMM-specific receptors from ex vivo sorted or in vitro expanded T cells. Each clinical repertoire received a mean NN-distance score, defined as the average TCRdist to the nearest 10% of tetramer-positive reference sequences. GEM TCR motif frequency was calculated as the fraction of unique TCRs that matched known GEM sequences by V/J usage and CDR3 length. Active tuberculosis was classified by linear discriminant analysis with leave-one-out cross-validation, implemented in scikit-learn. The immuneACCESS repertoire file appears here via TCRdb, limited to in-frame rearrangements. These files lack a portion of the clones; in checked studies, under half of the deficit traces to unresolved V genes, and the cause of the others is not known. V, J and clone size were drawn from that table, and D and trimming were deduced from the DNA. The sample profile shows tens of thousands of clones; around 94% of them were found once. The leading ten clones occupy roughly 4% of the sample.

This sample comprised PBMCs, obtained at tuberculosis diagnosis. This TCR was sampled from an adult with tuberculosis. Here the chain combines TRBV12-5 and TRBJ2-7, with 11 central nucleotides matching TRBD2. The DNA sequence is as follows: TGTGCTAGTGGTCCATGGGCCGGGACTAGCGGTTACGAGCAGTACTTC. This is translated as CASGPWAGTSGYEQYF.